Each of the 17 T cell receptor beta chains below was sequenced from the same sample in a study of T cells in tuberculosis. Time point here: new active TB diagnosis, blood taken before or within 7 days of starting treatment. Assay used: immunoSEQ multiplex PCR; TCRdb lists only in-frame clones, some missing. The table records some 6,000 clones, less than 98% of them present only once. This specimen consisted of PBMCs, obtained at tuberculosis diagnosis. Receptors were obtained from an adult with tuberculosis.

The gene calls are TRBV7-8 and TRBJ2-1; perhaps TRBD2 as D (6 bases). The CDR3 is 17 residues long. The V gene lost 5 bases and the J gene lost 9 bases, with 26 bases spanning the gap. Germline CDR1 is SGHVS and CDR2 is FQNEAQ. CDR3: CASSPSVRAGTRGEQFF. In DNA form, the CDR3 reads TGTGCCAGCAGCCCGTCTGTGCGGGCCGGCACGCGGGGTGAGCAGTTCTTC.

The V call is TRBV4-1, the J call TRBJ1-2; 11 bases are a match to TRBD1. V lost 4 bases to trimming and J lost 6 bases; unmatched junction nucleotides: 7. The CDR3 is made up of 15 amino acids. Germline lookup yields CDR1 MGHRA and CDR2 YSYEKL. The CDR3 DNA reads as TGCGCCAGCAGCCCACAAGGGACAGGGGGAAATGGCTACACCTTC. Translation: CASSPQGTGGNGYTF.

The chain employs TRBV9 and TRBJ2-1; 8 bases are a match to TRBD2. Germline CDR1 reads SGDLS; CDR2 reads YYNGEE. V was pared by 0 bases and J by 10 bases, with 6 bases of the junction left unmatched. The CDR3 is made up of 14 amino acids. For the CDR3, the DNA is TGTGCCAGCAGCGTAGTCGGGGGGGAGAAGGAGCAGTTCTTC. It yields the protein CASSVVGGEKEQFF. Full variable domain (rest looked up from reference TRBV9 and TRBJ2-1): DSGVTQTPKHLITATGQRVTLRCSPRSGDLSVYWYQQSLDQGLQFLIQYYNGEERAKGNILERFSAQQFPDLHSELNLSSLELGDSALYFCASSVVGGEKEQFFGPGTRLTVL.

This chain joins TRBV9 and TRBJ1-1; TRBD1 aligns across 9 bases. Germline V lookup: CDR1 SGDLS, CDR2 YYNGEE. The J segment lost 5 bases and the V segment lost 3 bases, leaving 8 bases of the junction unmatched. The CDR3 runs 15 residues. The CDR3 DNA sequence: TGTGCCAGCAGCGCCCAAACAGGGGGCCTTACTGAAGCTTTCTTT. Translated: CASSAQTGGLTEAFF. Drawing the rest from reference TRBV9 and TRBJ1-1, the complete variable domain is DSGVTQTPKHLITATGQRVTLRCSPRSGDLSVYWYQQSLDQGLQFLIQYYNGEERAKGNILERFSAQQFPDLHSELNLSSLELGDSALYFCASSAQTGGLTEAFFGQGTRLTVV.

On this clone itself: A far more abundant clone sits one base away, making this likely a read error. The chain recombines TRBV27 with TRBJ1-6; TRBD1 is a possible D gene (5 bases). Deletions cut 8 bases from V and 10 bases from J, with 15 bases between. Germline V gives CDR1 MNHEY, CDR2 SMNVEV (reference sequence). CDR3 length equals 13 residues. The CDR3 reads CASWSGKASPLHF. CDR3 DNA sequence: TGTGCCAGCTGGTCAGGGAAAGCATCACCCCTCCACTTT.

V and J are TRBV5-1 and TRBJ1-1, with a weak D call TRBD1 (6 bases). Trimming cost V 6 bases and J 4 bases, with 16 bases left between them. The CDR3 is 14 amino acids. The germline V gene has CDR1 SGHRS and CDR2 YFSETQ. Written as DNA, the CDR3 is TGCGCCAGCACCGTACAGGGTATGAGCACTGAAGCTTTCTTT. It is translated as CASTVQGMSTEAFF.

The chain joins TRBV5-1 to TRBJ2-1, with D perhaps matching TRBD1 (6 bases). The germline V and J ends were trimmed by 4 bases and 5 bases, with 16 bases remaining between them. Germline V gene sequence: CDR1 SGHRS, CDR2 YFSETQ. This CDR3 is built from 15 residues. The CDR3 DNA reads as TGCGCCAGCAGCCGGGACACTGGGACCGACAATGAGCAGTTCTTC. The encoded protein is CASSRDTGTDNEQFF.

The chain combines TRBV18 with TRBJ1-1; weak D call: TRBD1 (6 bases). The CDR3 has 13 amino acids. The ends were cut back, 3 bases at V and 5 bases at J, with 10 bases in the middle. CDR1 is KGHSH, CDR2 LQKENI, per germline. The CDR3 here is CASSPQGQTEAFF. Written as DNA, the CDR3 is TGTGCCAGCTCACCCCAGGGACAAACTGAAGCTTTCTTT.

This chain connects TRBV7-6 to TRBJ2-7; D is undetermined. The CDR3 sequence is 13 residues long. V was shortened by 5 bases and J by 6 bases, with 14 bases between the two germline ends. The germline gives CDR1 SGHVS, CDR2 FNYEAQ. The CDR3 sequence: CASSPLTYSEQYF. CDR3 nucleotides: TGTGCCAGCAGCCCGTTAACATACAGCGAGCAGTACTTC.

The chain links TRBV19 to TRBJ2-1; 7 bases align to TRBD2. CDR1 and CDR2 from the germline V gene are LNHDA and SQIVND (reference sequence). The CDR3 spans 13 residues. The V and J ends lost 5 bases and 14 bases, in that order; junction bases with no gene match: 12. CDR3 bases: TGTGCCAGTAGTGCGAATCCCGGGGGAGGGAAGTTCTTC. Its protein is CASSANPGGGKFF. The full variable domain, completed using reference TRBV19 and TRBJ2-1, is DGGITQSPKYLFRKEGQNVTLSCEQNLNHDAMYWYRQDPGQGLRLIYYSQIVNDFQKGDIAEGYSVSREKKESFPLTVTSAQKNPTAFYLCASSANPGGGKFFGPGTRLTVL.

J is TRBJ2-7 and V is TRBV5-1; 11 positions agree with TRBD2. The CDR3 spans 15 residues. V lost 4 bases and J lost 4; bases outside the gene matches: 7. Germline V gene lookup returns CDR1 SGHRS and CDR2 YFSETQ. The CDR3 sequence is CASSPLAGGQYEQYF. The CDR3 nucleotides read TGCGCCAGCAGCCCCCTAGCGGGAGGCCAGTACGAGCAGTACTTC. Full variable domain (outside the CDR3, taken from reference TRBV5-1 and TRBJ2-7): KAGVTQTPRYLIKTRGQQVTLSCSPISGHRSVSWYQQTPGQGLQFLFEYFSETQRNKGNFPGRFSGRQFSNSRSEMNVSTLELGDSALYLCASSPLAGGQYEQYFGPGTRLTVT.

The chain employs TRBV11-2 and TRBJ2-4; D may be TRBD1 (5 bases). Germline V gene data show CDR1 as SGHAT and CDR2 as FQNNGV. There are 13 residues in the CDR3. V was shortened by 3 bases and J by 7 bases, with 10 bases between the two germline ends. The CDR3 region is CASSFAGRNIQYF. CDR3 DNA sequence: TGTGCCAGCAGCTTCGCAGGGCGGAACATTCAGTACTTC.

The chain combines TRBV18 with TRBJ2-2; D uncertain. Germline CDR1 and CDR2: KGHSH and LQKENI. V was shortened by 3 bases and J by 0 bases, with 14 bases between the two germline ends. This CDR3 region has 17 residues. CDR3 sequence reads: CASSPIDGPPNTGELFF. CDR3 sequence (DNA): TGTGCCAGCTCACCTATCGATGGCCCACCGAACACCGGGGAGCTGTTTTTT. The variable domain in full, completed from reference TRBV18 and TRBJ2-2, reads NAGVMQNPRHLVRRRGQEARLRCSPMKGHSHVYWYRQLPEEGLKFMVYLQKENIIDESGMPKERFSAEFPKEGPSILRIQQVVRGDSAAYFCASSPIDGPPNTGELFFGEGSRLTVL.

DNA of the CDR3: TGTGCCAGCAGGAGGACAGGCCTAGCCAAAAACATTCAGTACTTC. Translation gives CASRRTGLAKNIQYF. V usage is TRBV27 and J usage is TRBJ2-4; 7 bases are a match to TRBD1. Germline assignment: CDR1 MNHEY and CDR2 SMNVEV (reference sequence). J lost 0 bases, V lost 6 bases, and 5 bases had no gene match. The CDR3 is made up of 15 amino acids.

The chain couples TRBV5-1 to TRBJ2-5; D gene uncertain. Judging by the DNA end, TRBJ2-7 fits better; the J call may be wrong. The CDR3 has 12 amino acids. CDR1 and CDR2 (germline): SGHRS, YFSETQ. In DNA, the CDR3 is TGCGCCAGCAGCTTGGCTAAATACGAGCAGTACTTC. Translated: CASSLAKYEQYF.

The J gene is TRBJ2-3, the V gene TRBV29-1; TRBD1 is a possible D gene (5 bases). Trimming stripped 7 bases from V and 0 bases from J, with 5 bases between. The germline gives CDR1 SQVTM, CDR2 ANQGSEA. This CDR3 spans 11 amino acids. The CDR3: CSGQSTDTQYF. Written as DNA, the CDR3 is TGCAGCGGACAGAGCACAGATACGCAGTATTTT.

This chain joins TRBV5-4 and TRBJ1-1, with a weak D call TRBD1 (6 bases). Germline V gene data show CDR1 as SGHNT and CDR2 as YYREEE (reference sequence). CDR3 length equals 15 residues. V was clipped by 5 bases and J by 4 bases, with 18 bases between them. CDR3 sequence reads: CASRPNNRVGTEAFF. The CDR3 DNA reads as TGTGCCAGCAGGCCTAACAACAGGGTTGGCACTGAAGCTTTCTTT.